A single sample is the source of the 4 T cell receptor beta chains below, sequenced in a study of identical twins. TCRdb recomputed calls from the 5' RACE reads with MiXCR, one row per CDR3 protein. The table lists 350,000 or so distinct CDR3 sequences, approximately 9.1% of them singletons. The sequenced sample consisted of naive T cells sorted from blood. These receptors were obtained from a woman in her forties or fifties in good health.

This clonotype was observed a handful of times. The rearrangement links TRBV10-3 to TRBJ2-3; 11 bases fit TRBD2. Germline values: CDR1 ENHRY, CDR2 SYGVKD. CDR3 length: 16 residues. V was clipped by 2 bases and J by 5 bases; unmatched bases: 6. The CDR3 DNA sequence: TGTGCCATCAGTGAGACGACTAGCGGGGTACGAGATACGCAGTATTTT. Protein: CAISETTSGVRDTQYF.

This clonotype was seen a handful of times. The rearrangement links TRBV30 to TRBJ2-3; perhaps D is TRBD1 or TRBD2 (5 bases each). Trimming took 4 bases from V and 2 from J, leaving 13 bases between them. Germline lookup yields CDR1 GTSNPN and CDR2 SVGIG (reference sequence). CDR3 length equals 14 residues. The CDR3, as DNA: TGTGCCTGGATGCAACCCGGGACCACAGATACGCAGTATTTT. Translated: CAWMQPGTTDTQYF.

In this sample, this clonotype turned up a few times. The gene calls are TRBV20-1 and TRBJ1-1, with TRBD1 matching 7 bases. The V segment lost 0 bases and the J segment 4 bases; nucleotides outside the gene matches: 8. Per the germline V gene, CDR1 is DFQATT and CDR2 is SNEGSKA (reference sequence). The CDR3 contains 15 residues. The CDR3: CSARDQKGASTEAFF. CDR3 sequence (DNA): TGCAGTGCTAGAGATCAAAAGGGGGCGAGCACTGAAGCTTTCTTT.

This clonotype was picked up a small number of times. This chain joins TRBV4-1 and TRBJ2-2; tentative D call: TRBD1 (6 bases). V gave up 4 bases and J gave up 2 bases, with 17 bases separating them. The CDR3 runs 17 residues. Germline lookup yields CDR1 MGHRA and CDR2 YSYEKL. CDR3 nucleotides: TGCGCCAGCAGCCGCCTAACAGGGCTGACAAACACCGGGGAGCTGTTTTTT. It codes for CASSRLTGLTNTGELFF.